Described below is a single TCR beta chain sequence and its context. Per the authors' pipeline: Quantification of nucleated cells was approximated via reference gene primer amplification. Sequencing was performed with immunoSEQ multiplex PCR; in TCRdb, only in-frame clones are kept and a portion is missing. V and J calls and clone size are as listed in that table; D and trimming were resolved from the DNA. The sample consists of roughly 110,000 clones, about 79% of them appearing once. The sample is drawn from a study of blood T cell repertoires in COVID-19. Unmatched junction bases numbered 3, after V lost 4 bases and J lost 0 bases. Looked up from germline, CDR1 is SGHDT and CDR2 is YYEEEE. The CDR3 contains 14 residues.

The clonotype originates from an elderly man with COVID-19, enrolled during active disease. Material: peripheral blood. The genes are TRBV5-6 and TRBJ2-7; 8 bases line up with TRBD1. The CDR3 protein is CASSPGTGSYEQYF. The CDR3 DNA reads as TGTGCCAGCAGCCCCGGGACAGGCTCCTACGAGCAGTACTTC.